The TCR beta chain described here comes from a study of human T cells and chemical hapten exposure. Notes on the study in general: More PT1 expanded TCRs went with higher patch test scores.

Individual cDNA molecules (in the library) carried attached unique molecular identifiers. MiXCR, applied by TCRdb to the RACE reads, yields one record per CDR3 protein. The sample consists of roughly 200,000 distinct CDR3 sequences, about 25% of them appearing once. To note about this clonotype: Antigen: not known.

CDR1 MDHEN and CDR2 SYDVKM come from the germline V gene. The V end was cut by 8 bases, the J end by 6 bases, with 28 bases between. This CDR3 is 17 amino acids long. Indicated time point: patch test 3, about 24 weeks after DPC sensitization. Treatment noted: therapeutic diphenylcyclopropenone sensitization with weekly scalp DPC. Specimen: whole blood, collected in connection with sensitization to the hapten diphenylcyclopropenone (DPC). The rearrangement joins TRBV28 to TRBJ1-2; D may be TRBD1 (6 bases). The clonotype originates from a woman aged 40 to 49 with alopecia areata. Some clones in this sample may be carry-over from other donors' samples. The CDR3 DNA reads TGTGCCAGCGAATGGCGGGGGGCACAGGGTATGGAAGATGGCTACACCTTC. It yields the protein CASEWRGAQGMEDGYTF.